One and the same sample provided the 32 T cell receptor beta chains below, sequenced in a study of blood T cell repertoires in COVID-19. Repertoires were generated with immunoSEQ multiplex PCR, while TCRdb's copy carries only in-frame clones and drops some. Of about 76,000 clones listed, about 85% are singletons. Sequencing was performed on peripheral blood. These receptors all stem from a man aged 60 to 75 with COVID-19, enrolled during active disease.

In this sample, this clone turned up once. V gene TRBV4-1 combines with J gene TRBJ2-3, with 8 bases lining up with TRBD2. The CDR3 totals 15 residues. Trimming cost V 4 bases and J 2 bases; bases outside gene matches: 5. The germline V gene encodes CDR1 MGHRA and CDR2 YSYEKL. DNA for the CDR3: TGCGCCAGCAGCCGAACTAGCGGATCCACAGATACGCAGTATTTT. Its protein is CASSRTSGSTDTQYF.

The chain uses TRBV18 and TRBJ1-2; D is unresolved. Germline CDR1 KGHSH, CDR2 LQKENI. This CDR3 spans 15 amino acids. The ends were cut back, 4 bases at V and 2 bases at J, with 14 bases in the middle. CDR3 amino acids: CASSQSSAPNYGYTF. The CDR3, as DNA: TGTGCCAGCTCACAATCCAGCGCTCCAAACTATGGCTACACCTTC.

This chain joins TRBV23-1 and TRBJ2-7; D unclear. TRBV23-1 is identified as an open reading frame with a role that is uncertain. V was cut by 0 bases and J by 3 bases, with 6 bases left in between. The length of the CDR3 is 13 residues. In nucleotides, the CDR3 is TGCGCCAGCAGTCAATCTTTACACTACGAGCAGTACTTC. It yields the protein CASSQSLHYEQYF.

This chain links TRBV4-1 with TRBJ2-5, with a tentative D call TRBD2 (5 bases). The CDR3 extends over 15 amino acids. The ends were cut back, 0 bases at V and 3 bases at J, with 11 bases in the middle. CDR1 and CDR2 from the germline V gene are MGHRA and YSYEKL. The CDR3 coding sequence is TGCGCCAGCAGCCAAGATCGGACTGTTGAAGAGACCCAGTACTTC. Translating gives CASSQDRTVEETQYF.

V and J are TRBV5-5 and TRBJ2-7, with TRBD2 identical over 9 bases. Germline V lookup: CDR1 SGHKS, CDR2 YYEKEE (reference sequence). The CDR3 contains 16 residues. V lost 0 bases and J lost 7; bases outside the gene matches: 11. This CDR3 is CASSLGRANSGGEQYF. In nucleotides, the CDR3 is TGTGCCAGCAGCTTGGGCAGGGCAAATAGCGGGGGTGAGCAGTACTTC.

The chain joins TRBV5-4 to TRBJ1-2; D gene unclear. This CDR3 is 14 amino acids long. Germline-derived CDR1 and CDR2 are SGHNT and YYREEE (reference sequence). Between the trimmed V and J ends, which lost 3 bases and 2 bases, there was a span of 11 bases. This CDR3 is CASSSISSNYGYTF. The CDR3 region has the DNA TGTGCCAGCAGCTCGATCAGTTCGAACTATGGCTACACCTTC. The whole variable domain, remainder taken from reference TRBV5-4 and TRBJ1-2, is ETGVTQSPTHLIKTRGQQVTLRCSSQSGHNTVSWYQQALGQGPQFIFQYYREEENGRGNFPPRFSGLQFPNYSSELNVNALELDDSALYLCASSSISSNYGYTFGSGTRLTVV.

This chain uses TRBV28 with TRBJ1-2, with D possibly TRBD1 on 5 matching bases. Trimming took 8 bases from V and 10 from J, leaving 20 bases between them. CDR1 is MDHEN, CDR2 SYDVKM, per germline. This CDR3 has 13 residues. CDR3 protein: CASGTTSTAHYTF. The CDR3 region has the DNA TGTGCCAGCGGAACAACATCGACAGCTCACTACACCTTC.

This chain uses TRBV3-1 (or the pseudogene TRBV3-2) with TRBJ2-1; TRBD2 matches 7 bases. In germline, CDR1 is LGHDT, CDR2 YNNKEL (reference sequence). This CDR3 spans 15 amino acids. Trimming removed 6 bases from V and 0 bases from J; junction bases left unmatched: 5. CDR3 region: CASSSERGSYNEQFF. CDR3 bases: TGTGCCAGCAGTTCCGAGCGGGGCTCCTACAATGAGCAGTTCTTC.

The CDR3 coding sequence is TGTGCCAGCAGCTTAGGTCTCAGGGGGAGCTATGGCTACACCTTC. This gives the protein CASSLGLRGSYGYTF. The chain has TRBV11-2 and TRBJ1-2; 7 bases are shared with TRBD1. Germline trimming cut 1 base from V and 4 bases from J; bases unmatched to any gene: 6. Germline CDR1 and CDR2: SGHAT and FQNNGV. The CDR3 length is 15 residues.

This clone was counted a few times. V gene TRBV5-1 combines with J gene TRBJ2-7; D may be TRBD1 (7 bases). The length of the CDR3 is 14 residues. CDR1 is SGHRS and CDR2 is YFSETQ in the germline V gene. V was trimmed by 6 bases and J by 1 base, leaving 14 bases between them. CDR3 residues: CASMEGAYSYEQYF. The CDR3 region has the DNA TGCGCCAGCATGGAGGGGGCCTATTCCTACGAGCAGTACTTC.

V and J are TRBV5-4 and TRBJ2-3, with TRBD2 matching 9 bases. Germline loops: CDR1 SGHNT, CDR2 YYREEE (reference sequence). The V segment lost 3 bases and the J segment 5 bases; nucleotides outside the gene matches: 10. The CDR3 contains 16 residues. The CDR3 sequence: CASSSGGLARGDTQYF. CDR3 DNA: TGTGCCAGCAGCTCGGGGGGACTAGCAAGAGGAGATACGCAGTATTTT.

This chain joins TRBV30 and TRBJ2-5, with 10 bases that match TRBD2. This CDR3 spans 14 amino acids. V dropped 4 bases and J dropped 5; count of bases not matched to a gene: 7. CDR1 GTSNPN and CDR2 SVGIG come from the germline V gene (reference sequence). The DNA for the CDR3 is TGTGCCTGGATAAAGCGGGAGGGAAGGGAGACCCAGTACTTC. It is translated as CAWIKREGRETQYF.

The chain joins TRBV25-1 to TRBJ2-5, with 7 bases identical to TRBD2. The germline CDR1 and CDR2 sequences are MGHDK and SYGVNS. The CDR3 length is 16 residues. V lost 1 base to trimming and J lost 4 bases; unmatched junction nucleotides: 9. CDR3 protein: CASSEWEGRRGETQYF. The CDR3 DNA is TGTGCCAGCAGTGAATGGGAGGGGCGGAGGGGAGAGACCCAGTACTTC.

The chain recombines TRBV7-9 with TRBJ1-6; 7 nucleotides agree with TRBD1. Trimming removed 4 bases from V and 7 bases from J; junction bases left unmatched: 13. CDR3 size: 17 residues. Germline V gene data show CDR1 as SEHNR and CDR2 as FQNEAQ (reference sequence). CDR3 nucleotide sequence: TGTGCCAGCAGCTACCCCCCCGGGACAGCATTGAATTCACCCCTCCACTTT. It translates to CASSYPPGTALNSPLHF.

The V and J genes are TRBV10-3 and TRBJ2-7; no definite D call. CDR1 and CDR2 (germline): ENHRY, SYGVKD. V was clipped by 4 bases and J by 5 bases, with 12 bases between them. The CDR3 has 13 residues. DNA for the CDR3: TGTGCCATCAGTGGATCCCGTGGCAACGAGCAGTACTTC. Its protein product is CAISGSRGNEQYF.

The chain uses TRBV19 and TRBJ2-7, with 12 nucleotides matching TRBD1. Unmatched junction bases numbered 11, after V lost 6 bases and J lost 5 bases. CDR1 is LNHDA and CDR2 is SQIVND in the germline V gene (reference sequence). The CDR3 is 16 residues long. The CDR3 DNA reads as TGTGCCAGTAGCCGCTCCGGGACAGGGGGCTACCACGAGCAGTACTTC. Translation gives CASSRSGTGGYHEQYF. Complete variable domain (other parts from reference TRBV19 and TRBJ2-7): DGGITQSPKYLFRKEGQNVTLSCEQNLNHDAMYWYRQDPGQGLRLIYYSQIVNDFQKGDIAEGYSVSREKKESFPLTVTSAQKNPTAFYLCASSRSGTGGYHEQYFGPGTRLTVT.

The chain has TRBV5-1 and TRBJ1-1; D uncertain. The CDR3 is 13 residues long. The germline V and J ends were trimmed by 2 bases and 4 bases, with 9 bases remaining between them. Germline loops: CDR1 SGHRS, CDR2 YFSETQ. In nucleotides, the CDR3 is TGCGCCAGCAGCTTTGAGGCGGGCACTGAAGCTTTCTTT. As protein: CASSFEAGTEAFF.

The rearrangement uses TRBV5-6 and TRBJ2-3, with a tentative D call TRBD1 (6 bases). V was clipped by 1 base and J by 2 bases, with 14 bases between them. The CDR3 covers 16 residues. The germline V gene encodes CDR1 SGHDT and CDR2 YYEEEE. The DNA for the CDR3 is TGTGCCAGCAGCTTGCTAGCAGGGGCAACCACAGATACGCAGTATTTT. This encodes CASSLLAGATTDTQYF.

This chain connects TRBV19 to TRBJ1-6; D remains unclear. In germline, CDR1 is LNHDA, CDR2 SQIVND (reference sequence). V was trimmed by 8 bases and J by 7 bases, leaving 12 bases between them. CDR3 length: 13 residues. The CDR3 DNA is TGTGCCAGTGATAGAACGGGGAATTCACCCCTCCACTTT. It encodes CASDRTGNSPLHF.

The chain links TRBV5-4 to TRBJ2-1; TRBD2 is a possible D gene (6 bases). Germline V CDR1 and CDR2: SGHNT, YYREEE (reference sequence). The ends were cut back, 0 bases at V and 4 bases at J, with 14 bases in the middle. This CDR3 spans 16 amino acids. The CDR3 loop is CASSLDVASEYNEQFF. For the CDR3, the DNA is TGTGCCAGCAGCTTGGATGTGGCTAGCGAATACAATGAGCAGTTCTTC.

The rearrangement uses TRBV10-3 and TRBJ2-4; 14 nucleotides match TRBD2. The germline V gene encodes CDR1 ENHRY and CDR2 SYGVKD. The CDR3 is made up of 16 amino acids. V trimming: 10 bases; J trimming: 9 bases; junction bases outside the gene matches: 14. The CDR3 region has the DNA TGTGCCACCTCCGGGACTAGCGGGAGAGGTGGGGGCATTCAGTACTTC. Amino acids: CATSGTSGRGGGIQYF.

The chain couples TRBV28 to TRBJ1-1; D perhaps matches TRBD1 (6 bases). The CDR3 length is 13 residues. The germline V gene encodes CDR1 MDHEN and CDR2 SYDVKM. V was trimmed by 6 bases and J by 2 bases, leaving 10 bases between them. The CDR3 sequence: CASRDSANTEAFF. CDR3 in DNA: TGTGCCAGCAGGGACAGCGCTAACACTGAAGCTTTCTTT.

In this sample, this clone turned up a few times. The chain has TRBV6-2 or TRBV6-3 and TRBJ1-2; a possible D gene is TRBD1 (6 bases). The CDR3 totals 12 residues. Deletions cut 4 bases from V and 4 bases from J, with 7 bases between. Germline-derived CDR1 and CDR2 are MNHEY and SVGEGT. The DNA of the CDR3 is TGTGCCAGCAGTTCACAGGGCTATGGCTACACCTTC. Translation gives CASSSQGYGYTF.

This chain links TRBV4-1 with TRBJ1-2, with a possible D match to TRBD1 (6 bases). The germline V gene has CDR1 MGHRA and CDR2 YSYEKL. This CDR3 spans 18 amino acids. Trimming pared 1 base from V and 1 base from J, leaving 19 bases between. The CDR3 region has the DNA TGCGCCAGCAGCCAAGCCTTTCCGGGACAAGGAATTAACTATGGCTACACCTTC. Amino acid sequence: CASSQAFPGQGINYGYTF.

The table lists this clone with a count of one. This chain connects TRBV19 to TRBJ2-1, with TRBD1 matching 8 bases. Trimming cost V 4 bases and J 3 bases; bases outside gene matches: 8. The CDR3 consists of 16 residues. Germline CDR1 is LNHDA and CDR2 is SQIVND (reference sequence). CDR3 coding DNA: TGTGCCAGTAGTAGTACAGGGGGTTTAGTCTACAATGAGCAGTTCTTC. This translates into CASSSTGGLVYNEQFF.

The chain combines TRBV19 with TRBJ2-1, with TRBD2 matching 10 bases. CDR1 and CDR2 (germline): LNHDA, SQIVND (reference sequence). The ends lost 8 bases at V and 1 base at J; junction bases unmatched: 5. The CDR3 covers 15 residues. In nucleotides, the CDR3 is TGTGCCAGTTTGAGGACTAGCGGTTCCTACAATGAGCAGTTCTTC. Protein: CASLRTSGSYNEQFF.

The J gene is TRBJ2-7, the V gene TRBV5-1; D gene unclear. Per the germline V gene, CDR1 is SGHRS and CDR2 is YFSETQ. V was shortened by 4 bases and J by 4 bases, with 3 bases between the two germline ends. The CDR3 loop spans 10 amino acids. The CDR3 DNA is TGCGCCAGCAGCCCGTACGAGCAGTACTTC. Translated, it gives CASSPYEQYF.

The gene calls are TRBV7-9 and TRBJ1-1; 7 nucleotides agree with TRBD1. Germline V gene sequence: CDR1 SEHNR, CDR2 FQNEAQ (reference sequence). The CDR3 is made up of 15 amino acids. Germline trimming cut 6 bases from V and 3 bases from J; bases unmatched to any gene: 10. CDR3 bases: TGTGCCAGCAGTCCGGGCGCAGGGGGACACACTGAAGCTTTCTTT. Translated, it gives CASSPGAGGHTEAFF. Filled out from reference TRBV7-9 and TRBJ1-1, the complete variable domain reads DTGVSQNPRHKITKRGQNVTFRCDPISEHNRLYWYRQTLGQGPEFLTYFQNEAQLEKSRLLSDRFSAERPKGSFSTLEIQRTEQGDSAMYLCASSPGAGGHTEAFFGQGTRLTVV.

The chain carries TRBV6-5 and TRBJ1-3; no firm D call. Trimming cost V 2 bases and J 0 bases, with 8 bases left between them. The CDR3 contains 15 residues. Germline lookup yields CDR1 MNHEY and CDR2 SVGAGI. The CDR3 nucleotides are TGTGCCAGCAGTTACCGACATCCCTCTGGAAACACCATATATTTT. Its protein product is CASSYRHPSGNTIYF.

The rearrangement links TRBV7-9 to TRBJ2-5, with a weak D call TRBD2 (6 bases). Trimming took 2 bases from V and 2 from J, leaving 9 bases between them. The CDR3 is 14 amino acids. The germline V gene encodes CDR1 SEHNR and CDR2 FQNEAQ (reference sequence). The CDR3 DNA follows: TGTGCCAGCAGCTTAACGGCGGGACAAGAGACCCAGTACTTC. This encodes CASSLTAGQETQYF.

The J gene is TRBJ2-7, the V gene TRBV5-1; 7 nucleotides line up with TRBD2. The CDR3 is 15 amino acids. V dropped 4 bases and J dropped 6; count of bases not matched to a gene: 13. Germline CDR1 reads SGHRS; CDR2 reads YFSETQ. The CDR3 sequence: CASSRSGMGEGEQYF. CDR3 DNA sequence: TGCGCCAGCAGCCGCTCGGGGATGGGGGAGGGCGAGCAGTACTTC.

This chain joins TRBV10-3 and TRBJ1-4; possible D gene TRBD1, 5 bases. CDR3 size: 18 residues. CDR1 ENHRY and CDR2 SYGVKD come from the germline V gene. Trimming took off 3 bases at V and 3 bases at J, with 20 bases between the two ends. In nucleotides, the CDR3 is TGTGCCATCAGTGAAAGGGGCGCAGCAATGGGGTCTAATGAAAAACTGTTTTTT. Amino acids: CAISERGAAMGSNEKLFF.